A single sample gave rise to the 6 T cell receptor beta chains below, sequenced in a study of CD8 T cells in ankylosing spondylitis. Via MiXCR, TCRdb re-called the 5' RACE reads, giving one row per CDR3 protein. The sample carries more than 95,000 distinct CDR3 sequences, roughly 8.3% recorded once. Sample: blood, either unsorted or a sorted T cell fraction (not recorded which). These receptors were obtained from a male donor with ankylosing spondylitis or in good health (not recorded which).

As regards this clonotype: It may be a read error: a sequence one base away is much more abundant. The chain is built from TRBV27 and TRBJ1-2; 7 bases align to TRBD1. Per germline, CDR1 MNHEY and CDR2 SMNVEV (reference sequence). This CDR3 has 15 residues. Written as DNA, the CDR3 is TGTGCCAGCAGTTACTCCGGGACAGACAACTATGGCCACACCTTC. This codes for CASSYSGTDNYGHTF.

This clonotype occurred many times. The genes are TRBV20-1 and TRBJ2-1; 8 bases line up with TRBD2. The V and J ends lost 3 bases and 14 bases, in that order; junction bases with no gene match: 18. The CDR3 runs 15 residues. Germline CDR1 DFQATT, CDR2 SNEGSKA (reference sequence). CDR3 in amino acids: CSARSGLAGAGREFF. DNA for the CDR3: TGCAGTGCTAGGAGTGGGCTAGCGGGTGCGGGACGGGAGTTCTTC.

This clonotype has at least ten counts. The V and J genes are TRBV6-5 and TRBJ2-7; D is undetermined. The CDR3 is 15 residues long. Germline lookup yields CDR1 MNHEY and CDR2 SVGAGI. The V end lost 0 bases, the J end lost 7 bases, and 16 bases lay between the germline ends. CDR3 region: CASSYSSASPMEQYF. In DNA form, the CDR3 reads TGTGCCAGCAGTTACTCCTCGGCCTCCCCTATGGAGCAGTACTTC.

This clonotype was observed many times. This chain uses TRBV5-4 with TRBJ2-2, with D perhaps matching TRBD1 (6 bases). V lost 4 bases to trimming and J lost 6 bases, with 19 bases between them. Germline values: CDR1 SGHNT, CDR2 YYREEE (reference sequence). This CDR3 comprises 16 residues. The CDR3 is CASSRPGTIFSGELFF. CDR3 nucleotides: TGTGCCAGCAGCCGACCCGGGACAATTTTTTCCGGGGAGCTGTTTTTT.

This clonotype was recorded at least ten times. This rearrangement joins TRBV12-3 or TRBV12-4 to TRBJ1-1; no clear D gene. Deletions cut 6 bases from V and 1 base from J, with 3 bases between. This CDR3 spans 11 amino acids. The DNA of the CDR3 is TGTGCCAGCAGGGCGAACACTGAAGCTTTCTTT. It encodes CASRANTEAFF.

This chain uses TRBV4-3 with TRBJ2-7; D is perhaps TRBD1 or TRBD2 (6 bases each). Germline CDR1 is LGHNA and CDR2 is YSLEER. The CDR3 sequence is 15 residues long. Trimming shortened V by 4 bases and J by 3 bases, and 16 bases separated the two germline ends. The CDR3 loop is CASSRDLGGIYEQYF. CDR3 DNA sequence: TGCGCCAGCAGCCGCGACCTAGGGGGGATCTACGAGCAGTACTTC.